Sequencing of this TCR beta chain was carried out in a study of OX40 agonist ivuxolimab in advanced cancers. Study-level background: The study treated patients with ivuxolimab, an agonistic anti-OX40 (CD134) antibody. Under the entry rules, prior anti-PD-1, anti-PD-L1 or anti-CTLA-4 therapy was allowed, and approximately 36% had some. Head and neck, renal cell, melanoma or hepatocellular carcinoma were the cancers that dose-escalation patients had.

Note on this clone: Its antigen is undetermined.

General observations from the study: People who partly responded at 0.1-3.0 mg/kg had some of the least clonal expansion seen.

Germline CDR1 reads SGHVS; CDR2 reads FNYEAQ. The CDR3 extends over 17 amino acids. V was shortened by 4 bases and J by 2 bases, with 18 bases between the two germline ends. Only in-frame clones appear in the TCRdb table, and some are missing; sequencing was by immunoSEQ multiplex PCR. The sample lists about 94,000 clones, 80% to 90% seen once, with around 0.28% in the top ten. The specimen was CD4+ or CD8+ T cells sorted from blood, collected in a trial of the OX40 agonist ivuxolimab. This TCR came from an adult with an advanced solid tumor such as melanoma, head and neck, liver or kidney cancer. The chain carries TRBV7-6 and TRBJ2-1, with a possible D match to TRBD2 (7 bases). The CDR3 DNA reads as TGTGCCAGCAGCTCCGGAGTAGGGCGGGGGCCCTACAATGAGCAGTTCTTC. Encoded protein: CASSSGVGRGPYNEQFF. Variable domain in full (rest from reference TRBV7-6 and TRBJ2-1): GAGVSQSPRYKVTKRGQDVALRCDPISGHVSLYWYRQALGQGPEFLTYFNYEAQQDKSGLPNDRFSAERPEGSISTLTIQRTEQRDSAMYRCASSSGVGRGPYNEQFFGPGTRLTVL.